The 13 T cell receptor beta chains in this list originate from one sample, sequenced in a study of CD8 T cells in ankylosing spondylitis. From the 5' RACE reads, TCRdb called clonotypes with MiXCR, one entry per CDR3 protein. The sample records around 300,000 distinct CDR3 sequences, less than 25% being singletons. Sample: blood, either unsorted or a sorted T cell fraction (not recorded which). The receptors were gathered from a female donor with ankylosing spondylitis or in good health (not recorded which).

The rearrangement uses TRBV5-1 and TRBJ2-1; D unclear. This CDR3 is built from 14 residues. Germline CDR1 reads SGHRS; CDR2 reads YFSETQ. Trimming cost V 5 bases and J 4 bases, with 13 bases left between them. The CDR3 is CASRSLTAYNEQFF. The CDR3 DNA reads as TGCGCCAGCAGGTCTCTGACTGCTTACAATGAGCAGTTCTTC.

V usage is TRBV13 and J usage is TRBJ2-3; unclear D gene. The V and J ends lost 6 bases and 2 bases respectively, with 6 bases between them. CDR1 and CDR2 from the germline V gene are PRHDT and FYEKMQ (reference sequence). CDR3 length equals 12 residues. CDR3: CASRLNTDTQYF. The CDR3 DNA reads TGTGCCAGCAGACTTAACACAGATACGCAGTATTTT.

This clonotype was picked up a small number of times. The CDR3 bases are TGTGCCAGCAGTGTCGAACTAGTTGGCGGGGAGCTGTTTTTT. Protein product: CASSVELVGGELFF. V is TRBV2 and J is TRBJ2-2; TRBD2 might be the D (5 bases). The CDR3 is 14 amino acids. Germline V gives CDR1 SNHLY, CDR2 FYNNEI. V was cut by 4 bases and J by 7 bases, with 13 bases left in between.

This clonotype was observed at least ten times. V gene TRBV7-2 combines with J gene TRBJ2-7; tentative D call: TRBD2 (6 bases). CDR3 length equals 15 residues. With 5 bases removed from V and 3 bases from J, the gap between germline ends came to 17 bases. Germline CDR1 is SGHTA and CDR2 is FQGNSA. In DNA form, the CDR3 reads TGTGCCAGCAGCCCTACCCTGGGGCGGGGCTACGAGCAGTACTTC. It specifies CASSPTLGRGYEQYF.

The V gene is TRBV6-1, the J gene TRBJ1-1; no clear D gene. The CDR3 is made up of 15 amino acids. V lost 6 bases and J 7 bases, leaving 21 bases between the germline ends. Germline V gene sequence: CDR1 MNHNS, CDR2 SASEGT. The CDR3 here is CASSSPRGRGGEAFF. The CDR3, as DNA: TGTGCCAGCAGCAGCCCTCGGGGTCGCGGAGGTGAAGCTTTCTTT.

This clonotype was observed a few times. The chain carries TRBV6-4 and TRBJ2-2, with a weak D call TRBD2 (5 bases). Between the trimmed V and J ends, which lost 8 bases and 6 bases, there was a span of 16 bases. The CDR3 consists of 14 residues. Germline CDR1 and CDR2: MRHNA and SNTAGT. The CDR3 DNA reads TGTGCCAGCCGAGGGCACCTTTCGTCCGGGGAGCTGTTTTTT. Translated, it gives CASRGHLSSGELFF.

The chain links TRBV19 to TRBJ2-2; no clear D. Trimming took 6 bases from V and 1 from J, leaving 9 bases between them. This CDR3 is 14 amino acids long. The germline V gene encodes CDR1 LNHDA and CDR2 SQIVND (reference sequence). CDR3 in amino acids: CASRQFLNTGELFF. For the CDR3, the DNA is TGTGCCAGTAGACAGTTCCTGAACACCGGGGAGCTGTTTTTT. The complete variable domain, with remaining parts taken from reference TRBV19 and TRBJ2-2, reads DGGITQSPKYLFRKEGQNVTLSCEQNLNHDAMYWYRQDPGQGLRLIYYSQIVNDFQKGDIAEGYSVSREKKESFPLTVTSAQKNPTAFYLCASRQFLNTGELFFGEGSRLTVL.

This clonotype was observed at least ten times. V usage is TRBV12-3 or TRBV12-4 and J usage is TRBJ2-1; 8 bases line up with TRBD2. The CDR3 sequence is 16 residues long. The junction had 13 bases not matched to a gene; V was cut back by 2 bases and J by 10 bases. CDR3 DNA sequence: TGTGCCAGCAGTTTATCAGCGGGAGTGGTGGCGGGAGAGCAGTTCTTC. It specifies CASSLSAGVVAGEQFF.

This chain connects TRBV7-6 to TRBJ2-7, with 10 bases matching TRBD1. V lost 2 bases to trimming and J lost 3 bases; unmatched junction nucleotides: 7. This CDR3 is built from 16 residues. Germline V lookup: CDR1 SGHVS, CDR2 FNYEAQ. CDR3 sequence: CASSLSAGTGVYEQYF. CDR3 nucleotides: TGTGCCAGCAGCTTAAGTGCCGGGACAGGGGTCTACGAGCAGTACTTC. Full variable domain (outside the CDR3, taken from reference TRBV7-6 and TRBJ2-7): GAGVSQSPRYKVTKRGQDVALRCDPISGHVSLYWYRQALGQGPEFLTYFNYEAQQDKSGLPNDRFSAERPEGSISTLTIQRTEQRDSAMYRCASSLSAGTGVYEQYFGPGTRLTVT.

J is TRBJ1-4 and V is TRBV12-3 or TRBV12-4, with 9 bases aligning to TRBD1. With V trimmed by 7 bases and J by 7 bases, 19 bases remained unmatched. The length of the CDR3 is 18 residues. CDR3 DNA sequence: TGTGCCAGCACCCCCGGTGGGACAGGGCCCTGGAGGAGTGAAAAACTGTTTTTT. Its protein product is CASTPGGTGPWRSEKLFF.

The V and J genes are TRBV7-2 and TRBJ2-3; 9 bases align to TRBD2. Germline values: CDR1 SGHTA, CDR2 FQGNSA. J was trimmed by 6 bases and V by 0 bases; bases with no gene match: 4. CDR3 length equals 15 residues. The CDR3 DNA reads as TGTGCCAGCAGCTTAGCGGCGGGAGGGCCCGATACGCAGTATTTT. Translated, it gives CASSLAAGGPDTQYF. Full variable domain (missing parts from reference TRBV7-2 and TRBJ2-3): GAGVSQSPSNKVTEKGKDVELRCDPISGHTALYWYRQSLGQGLEFLIYFQGNSAPDKSGLPSDRFSAERTGGSVSTLTIQRTQQEDSAVYLCASSLAAGGPDTQYFGPGTRLTVL.

The V call is TRBV10-3, the J call TRBJ2-1, with 7 nucleotides matching TRBD2. The CDR3 sequence is 17 residues long. CDR1 is ENHRY and CDR2 is SYGVKD in the germline V gene. The V segment lost 2 bases and the J segment 0 bases; nucleotides outside the gene matches: 7. The CDR3 DNA reads as TGTGCCATCAGTGAGATGAGGGAGGGCCCCTCCTACAATGAGCAGTTCTTC. Translation gives CAISEMREGPSYNEQFF.

This clonotype was counted between two and nine times. The V call is TRBV30, the J call TRBJ2-7; D remains unclear. The CDR3 runs to 11 residues. V gave up 4 bases and J gave up 2 bases, with 6 bases separating them. Per germline, CDR1 GTSNPN and CDR2 SVGIG (reference sequence). CDR3 residues: CAWNGPYEQYF. In DNA form, the CDR3 reads TGTGCCTGGAACGGGCCCTACGAGCAGTACTTC.